What follows are 25 T cell receptor beta chains derived from one specimen sequenced in a study of shared clonotypes between healthy human individuals. Method: immunoSEQ multiplex PCR; TCRdb's copy keeps in-frame clones and lacks some. Here the sample spans more than 150,000 clones, 90% to 95% being singletons. Sequencing input: naive CD4+ T cells sorted from blood. Subset indicated: CD45RA+ positively selected. Receptors were obtained from a woman aged 25 to 39 in good health.

This sequence joins TRBV19 and TRBJ2-7; 12 nucleotides align to TRBD1. The CDR3 spans 16 residues. The germline CDR1 and CDR2 sequences are LNHDA and SQIVND (reference sequence). The V segment lost 6 bases and the J segment 4 bases; nucleotides outside the gene matches: 10. This CDR3 is CASSAKGQGAWYEQYF. The CDR3 DNA follows: TGTGCCAGTAGCGCCAAGGGACAGGGGGCTTGGTACGAGCAGTACTTC.

The V call is TRBV28, the J call TRBJ2-5; D call uncertain. The closer fit of TRBJ2-7 to the DNA end suggests the J call may be wrong. The CDR3 has 12 residues. Per the germline V gene, CDR1 is MDHEN and CDR2 is SYDVKM. CDR3 DNA sequence: TGTGCCAGCAGTTCACTAACTTACGAGCAGTACTTC. Protein: CASSSLTYEQYF.

The chain links TRBV27 to TRBJ1-1, with D unclear. Per the germline V gene, CDR1 is MNHEY and CDR2 is SMNVEV (reference sequence). Between the trimmed V and J ends, which lost 5 bases and 0 bases, there was a span of 4 bases. CDR3 size: 12 residues. The CDR3 is CASSHMNTEAFF. The CDR3 nucleotides read TGTGCCAGCAGTCACATGAACACTGAAGCTTTCTTT.

V and J are TRBV30 and TRBJ2-3, with 10 bases identical to TRBD2. With V trimmed by 5 bases and J by 2 bases, 13 bases remained unmatched. The germline V gene has CDR1 GTSNPN and CDR2 SVGIG (reference sequence). The CDR3 has 17 amino acids. CDR3 region: CAWGRGGTSEITDTQYF. In DNA form, the CDR3 reads TGTGCCTGGGGGAGAGGGGGGACTAGCGAGATCACAGATACGCAGTATTTT.

This chain links TRBV14 with TRBJ1-4; 7 bases map to TRBD1. V was clipped by 2 bases and J by 8 bases; unmatched bases: 8. Germline-derived CDR1 and CDR2 are SGHDN and FVKESK. This CDR3 has 15 residues. The CDR3 nucleotides are TGTGCCAGCAGCCAAATGACAGGGAAAGGGGAAAAACTGTTTTTT. Residues: CASSQMTGKGEKLFF.

DNA for the CDR3: TGTGCCAGCTCACCAAAAGGGACTCCCGTGGGGAATGAGCAGTTCTTC. Protein sequence: CASSPKGTPVGNEQFF. This chain connects TRBV18 to TRBJ2-1, with a weak D call TRBD2 (6 bases). Per the germline V gene, CDR1 is KGHSH and CDR2 is LQKENI. Trimming took 2 bases from V and 7 from J, leaving 18 bases between them. This CDR3 is built from 16 residues. Complete variable domain (other parts from reference TRBV18 and TRBJ2-1): NAGVMQNPRHLVRRRGQEARLRCSPMKGHSHVYWYRQLPEEGLKFMVYLQKENIIDESGMPKERFSAEFPKEGPSILRIQQVVRGDSAAYFCASSPKGTPVGNEQFFGPGTRLTVL.

The V and J genes are TRBV27 and TRBJ2-5; 8 bases are shared with TRBD1. The last part of the DNA fits TRBJ2-7 better; the J call may be wrong. The CDR3 loop spans 15 amino acids. Germline V lookup: CDR1 MNHEY, CDR2 SMNVEV (reference sequence). In DNA, the CDR3 is TGTGCCAGCAGTTTTTTGACAGGGGCGAGGTACGAGCAGTACTTC. Translating gives CASSFLTGARYEQYF.

The genes are TRBV18 and TRBJ1-5; 9 bases align to TRBD1. The CDR3 runs to 16 residues. Per the germline V gene, CDR1 is KGHSH and CDR2 is LQKENI. V dropped 4 bases and J dropped 3; count of bases not matched to a gene: 7. Here the CDR3 reads CASSLTGQGNNQPQHF. CDR3 nucleotide sequence: TGTGCCAGCTCACTAACGGGACAGGGTAACAATCAGCCCCAGCATTTT.

This chain links TRBV15 with TRBJ1-2; D ambiguous. The CDR3 sequence is 15 residues long. Germline V gives CDR1 LNHNV, CDR2 YYDKDF (reference sequence). The V gene lost 0 bases and the J gene lost 4 bases, with 12 bases spanning the gap. CDR3 sequence: CATSRDSAGSYGYTF. In DNA, the CDR3 is TGTGCCACCAGCAGAGATTCCGCTGGAAGCTATGGCTACACCTTC.

This clone occurred once. The rearrangement uses TRBV5-1 and TRBJ2-3, with no clear D. CDR1 is SGHRS, CDR2 YFSETQ, per germline. V shed 1 base and J shed 0 bases, with 9 bases lying between them. There are 15 residues in the CDR3. The CDR3 protein is CASSLRADSTDTQYF. The CDR3 nucleotides read TGCGCCAGCAGCTTGAGGGCGGATAGCACAGATACGCAGTATTTT.

The chain couples TRBV11-2 to TRBJ2-7; 8 bases fit TRBD2. There are 14 residues in the CDR3. V shed 1 base, J shed 2 bases, and the junction held 1 base outside the gene matches. Looked up from germline, CDR1 is SGHAT and CDR2 is FQNNGV. CDR3 sequence reads: CASSLAGGPYEQYF. The CDR3 nucleotides read TGTGCCAGCAGCTTAGCGGGAGGGCCCTACGAGCAGTACTTC.

This chain links TRBV19 with TRBJ1-1; D gene unclear. Trimming took 3 bases from V and 1 from J, leaving 12 bases between them. In germline, CDR1 is LNHDA, CDR2 SQIVND (reference sequence). The CDR3 totals 15 residues. In DNA, the CDR3 is TGTGCCAGTAGTATTAGCCGCTCCGGGAACACTGAAGCTTTCTTT. This codes for CASSISRSGNTEAFF.

The gene calls are TRBV28 and TRBJ2-7, with D possibly TRBD1 on 6 matching bases. V was clipped by 5 bases and J by 1 base, with 9 bases between them. CDR1 and CDR2 from the germline V gene are MDHEN and SYDVKM. The CDR3 sequence is 13 residues long. CDR3 amino acids: CASSPGQSYEQYF. DNA of the CDR3: TGTGCCAGCAGTCCAGGACAGTCCTACGAGCAGTACTTC.

This chain uses TRBV7-6 with TRBJ1-5, with D perhaps matching TRBD1 (6 bases). With 1 base removed from V and 3 bases from J, the gap between germline ends came to 13 bases. Germline V lookup: CDR1 SGHVS, CDR2 FNYEAQ. The CDR3 runs to 16 residues. In nucleotides, the CDR3 is TGTGCCAGCAGCTTAGTGTCAGGGGAGTTCAATCAGCCCCAGCATTTT. This codes for CASSLVSGEFNQPQHF.

The chain has TRBV27 and TRBJ2-2; TRBD1 or TRBD2 may be the D gene (5 bases each). The CDR3 contains 14 residues. Trimming pared 4 bases from V and 4 bases from J, leaving 10 bases between. Germline V CDR1 and CDR2: MNHEY, SMNVEV (reference sequence). The CDR3 loop reads CASSYWGSTGELFF. In DNA, the CDR3 is TGTGCCAGCAGTTACTGGGGGAGCACCGGGGAGCTGTTTTTT.

This clone appeared a single time. The chain has TRBV5-4 and TRBJ2-1, with D possibly being TRBD1 (6 bases). The CDR3 loop spans 14 amino acids. CDR1 and CDR2 (germline): SGHNT, YYREEE (reference sequence). Trimming stripped 4 bases from V and 2 bases from J, with 10 bases between. CDR3 DNA sequence: TGTGCCAGCAGCCTAGAGGGGGCCTACAATGAGCAGTTCTTC. Its translation is CASSLEGAYNEQFF.

The chain combines TRBV7-9 with TRBJ2-3; D assignment may be TRBD1 or TRBD2 (5 bases each). V was pared by 5 bases and J by 2 bases, with 11 bases between. Per germline, CDR1 SEHNR and CDR2 FQNEAQ (reference sequence). The CDR3 has 14 amino acids. CDR3 in amino acids: CASSRGLDTDTQYF. The CDR3, as DNA: TGTGCCAGCAGCCGGGGCCTTGACACAGATACGCAGTATTTT.

This clone appeared a single time. The rearrangement uses TRBV18 and TRBJ2-5; TRBD2 might be the D (6 bases). The germline V gene has CDR1 KGHSH and CDR2 LQKENI. V shed 1 base and J shed 3 bases, with 9 bases lying between them. This CDR3 comprises 14 residues. Here the CDR3 reads CASSPRPGEETQYF. The CDR3 DNA reads TGTGCCAGCTCACCACGGCCGGGAGAAGAGACCCAGTACTTC.

This chain links TRBV9 with TRBJ2-7; 13 nucleotides line up with TRBD2. The ends lost 4 bases at V and 7 bases at J; junction bases unmatched: 2. The germline gives CDR1 SGDLS, CDR2 YYNGEE. The length of the CDR3 is 13 residues. The CDR3 sequence is CASSTGLAGEQYF. CDR3 sequence (DNA): TGTGCCAGCAGCACGGGACTAGCGGGGGAGCAGTACTTC.

The sample holds a few counts of this clone. This chain uses TRBV7-9 with TRBJ1-5; tentatively, D is TRBD1 (6 bases). CDR3 length: 13 residues. CDR1 is SEHNR and CDR2 is FQNEAQ in the germline V gene (reference sequence). Trimming shortened V by 5 bases and J by 10 bases, and 15 bases separated the two germline ends. In DNA form, the CDR3 reads TGTGCCAGCAGCCACAGGGACGGTGGACCCCAGCATTTT. It specifies CASSHRDGGPQHF. Drawing the rest from reference TRBV7-9 and TRBJ1-5, the complete variable domain is DTGVSQNPRHKITKRGQNVTFRCDPISEHNRLYWYRQTLGQGPEFLTYFQNEAQLEKSRLLSDRFSAERPKGSFSTLEIQRTEQGDSAMYLCASSHRDGGPQHFGDGTRLSIL.

The J gene is TRBJ2-7, the V gene TRBV5-1; tentatively, D is TRBD1 (6 bases). Germline V gene sequence: CDR1 SGHRS, CDR2 YFSETQ. The CDR3 has 13 residues. V was clipped by 2 bases and J by 5 bases, with 11 bases between them. CDR3 DNA sequence: TGCGCCAGCAGCTTCCCCAGGGACAACGAGCAGTACTTC. Protein sequence: CASSFPRDNEQYF.

The chain has TRBV18 and TRBJ1-1, with D tentatively TRBD1 (6 bases). Trimming removed 3 bases from V and 5 bases from J, with 13 bases in between. Germline V lookup: CDR1 KGHSH, CDR2 LQKENI. The CDR3 is 14 amino acids. CDR3 sequence: CASSPGGAFTEAFF. DNA of the CDR3: TGTGCCAGCTCACCTGGGGGCGCATTTACTGAAGCTTTCTTT.

V is TRBV7-9 and J is TRBJ1-1; D gene unclear. The CDR3 runs to 12 residues. Germline assignment: CDR1 SEHNR and CDR2 FQNEAQ (reference sequence). Trimming took 4 bases from V and 5 from J, leaving 8 bases between them. The CDR3, as DNA: TGTGCCAGCAGCTCTCCGAGGACTGAAGCTTTCTTT. As protein: CASSSPRTEAFF.

The gene calls are TRBV5-1 and TRBJ2-1; 12 bases are a match to TRBD2. The CDR3 is made up of 14 amino acids. Germline V gives CDR1 SGHRS, CDR2 YFSETQ. Losses at the gene ends were 4 bases for V and 10 bases for J; bases not matched to a gene: 6. CDR3 protein: CASSQTSGSPEQFF. CDR3 nucleotides: TGCGCCAGCAGCCAGACTAGCGGGAGCCCCGAGCAGTTCTTC.

This rearrangement joins TRBV19 to TRBJ2-7; D not resolved. V was cut by 3 bases and J by 3 bases, with 12 bases left in between. CDR3 size: 14 residues. Looked up from germline, CDR1 is LNHDA and CDR2 is SQIVND (reference sequence). In DNA, the CDR3 is TGTGCCAGTAGTATGGAGAATCGCCGCTACGAGCAGTACTTC. It yields the protein CASSMENRRYEQYF.